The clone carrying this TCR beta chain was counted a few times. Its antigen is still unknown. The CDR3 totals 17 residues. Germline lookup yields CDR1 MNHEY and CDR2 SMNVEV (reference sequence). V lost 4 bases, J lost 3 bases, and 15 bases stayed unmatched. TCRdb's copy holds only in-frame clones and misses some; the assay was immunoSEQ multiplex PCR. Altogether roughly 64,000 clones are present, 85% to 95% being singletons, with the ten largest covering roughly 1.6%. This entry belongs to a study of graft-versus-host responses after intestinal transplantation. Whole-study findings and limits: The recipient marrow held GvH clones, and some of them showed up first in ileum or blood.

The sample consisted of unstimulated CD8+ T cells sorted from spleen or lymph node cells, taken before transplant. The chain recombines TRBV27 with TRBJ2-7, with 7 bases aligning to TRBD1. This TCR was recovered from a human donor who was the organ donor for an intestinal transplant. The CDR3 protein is CASSSAQMTGLFYEQYF. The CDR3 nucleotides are TGTGCCAGCAGTTCTGCACAGATGACAGGGCTTTTCTACGAGCAGTACTTC.